The 5 T cell receptor beta chains below all came from one sample that was sequenced in a study of blood T cell repertoires in COVID-19. TCRdb's copy holds only in-frame clones and misses some; the assay was immunoSEQ multiplex PCR. Here the sample spans some 250,000 clones, over 70% being singletons. Sequencing used peripheral blood. The receptors here all came from a man at least 80 years old with acute or convalescent COVID-19.

The V gene is TRBV27, the J gene TRBJ1-5, with 8 bases fitting TRBD1. The length of the CDR3 is 17 residues. J was trimmed by 0 bases and V by 6 bases; bases with no gene match: 10. CDR1 is MNHEY, CDR2 SMNVEV, per germline (reference sequence). The CDR3 here is CASSRGQGGTSNQPQHF. The CDR3 nucleotides read TGTGCCAGCAGCAGAGGACAGGGAGGGACTAGCAATCAGCCCCAGCATTTT.

The V gene is TRBV7-2, the J gene TRBJ1-5; no clear D gene. Germline V gene lookup returns CDR1 SGHTA and CDR2 FQGNSA. The germline V and J ends were trimmed by 3 bases and 2 bases, with 11 bases remaining between them. There are 15 residues in the CDR3. The CDR3 DNA follows: TGTGCCAGCAGCTTGGAGGGAAAGGGCAATCAGCCCCAGCATTTT. Its translation is CASSLEGKGNQPQHF.

V usage is TRBV11-2 and J usage is TRBJ2-3, with D uncertain. Germline assignment: CDR1 SGHAT and CDR2 FQNNGV. The CDR3 totals 14 residues. The V gene lost 0 bases and the J gene lost 5 bases, with 9 bases spanning the gap. The CDR3 sequence: CASSLDSHLDTQYF. Here the CDR3 DNA reads TGTGCCAGCAGCTTAGATTCCCACTTAGATACGCAGTATTTT.

The genes are TRBV10-3 and TRBJ1-2, with 8 bases matching TRBD1. From germline, CDR1 is ENHRY and CDR2 SYGVKD. J lost 2 bases, V lost 9 bases, and 5 bases had no gene match. The CDR3 consists of 13 residues. Here the CDR3 reads CAIPTGANYGYTF. CDR3 coding DNA: TGTGCCATACCGACAGGGGCAAACTATGGCTACACCTTC.

The chain combines TRBV29-1 with TRBJ2-5; TRBD2 aligns across 8 bases. Looked up from germline, CDR1 is SQVTM and CDR2 is ANQGSEA. CDR3 length equals 13 residues. V shed 8 bases and J 6 bases; nucleotides not matched to a gene: 11. DNA for the CDR3: TGCAGCACGACAGATGGCGGGGGGCAGACCCAGTACTTC. Residues: CSTTDGGGQTQYF.